This TCR beta chain is drawn from a study of T cell responses to AZD1222 COVID-19 vaccine. Concerning this clone: Its antigen is unidentified.

Whole-study findings and limits: Within unmutated variant regions lay the reported targets of nearly half of spike-specific TCRs.

TCRdb keeps only in-frame clones here, not all; method: immunoSEQ multiplex PCR. The sample shows 150,000 or so clones, about nine tenths of them seen only once. The trim removed 0 bases at V and 3 bases at J, leaving 4 bases unmatched. CDR3 length equals 16 residues. Germline CDR1 reads LGHNA; CDR2 reads YNFKEQ. This chain uses TRBV4-2 with TRBJ2-7, with 11 bases that match TRBD2. This specimen was peripheral blood, taken on day 0 of AZD1222 vaccination. The TCR comes from an adult in good health. The CDR3 sequence: CASSQELAGANYEQYF. Here the CDR3 DNA reads TGTGCCAGCAGCCAAGAACTAGCGGGGGCTAACTACGAGCAGTACTTC.